The entry below gives a single T cell receptor (beta chain) sequence along with its context. Its antigen target is currently unknown. No clone much larger than this one lies a single base away; base qualities are absent. On a MiSeq, deep resolution sequencing aimed for a depth between 1 in 1 million and 1 in 200,000 T cells, with each clonotype covered around 9.2x on average. The immunoSEQ hsTCRB Kit was used to generate TCR beta libraries. The authors' analysis ran thus. The data were analyzed with ImmunoSEQ Analyzer and ImmunoSEQ Data Assistant, and V, D and J gene assignments followed IMGT definitions. Clonality was computed as one minus normalized Shannon entropy of productive rearrangement frequencies, ranging from 0 to 1. Only overrepresented clonotypes making up at least 0.05% of each patient's repertoire were included in the public clonotype analysis. Approximately 13 age-matched healthy donor repertoires from immuneACCESS served as clonality controls. The clones in this table, taken by TCRdb from immuneACCESS, are in-frame only. Not every clone is retained; where verified, under half of the shortfall comes from an unresolved V gene, and the cause of the rest is unknown. D and trimming come from the DNA, and the V and J calls and clone size come from that table. This sample has a few hundred thousand clones in its table, and about three quarters of those were observed once. Jointly, the top ten make up 15% of the sample.

These data come from a study of cytotoxic CD8 clonotypes in ibrutinib-treated CLL (TCRdb year 2021). For the wider study: The cohort included roughly 15 treatment-naive and about a dozen relapsed/refractory patients; roughly 17 were IGHV unmutated. Cryopreserved peripheral blood mononuclear cells were collected before treatment, at response, and at either disease progression or sustained remission. Every sample from remission and from progressive disease was obtained while the patients were still on ibrutinib. Responses were partial in about 25 patients and complete in 2; after median about 63 months follow-up, about 15 stayed in remission and about 12 progressed. On average, each sample had about 250,000 productive templates and around 100,000 productive rearrangements. Response samples were taken after a median of about a year on treatment, ranging from roughly 6 to 36 months. Of the 90 or so people in the trial, about two dozen had longitudinal samples available. Summary of the overall study and its limitations: At baseline, clonality was higher than in age-matched healthy donors and showed a strong correlation with circulating CD8+ T-cell counts. Clonality increased at ibrutinib response, stayed stable in sustained remission, and fell back toward baseline at progression. Lymph node repertoires were not examined, and the timing of sampling was not matched between patients in sustained remission and those whose disease progressed. Public clonotypes were found to be uncommon and were observed to contract or remain stable during treatment; the increase in clonality was shown to reflect expansion of private clonotypes at ibrutinib response.

The sample's time point label is to be understood as: 20 to 25 months on ibrutinib. For TCR beta library preparation, roughly 2.1 micrograms of genomic DNA were isolated from cryopreserved PBMCs. High-throughput TCR beta sequencing was performed on longitudinal blood samples from CLL patients receiving ibrutinib monotherapy. The patients were enrolled in a single-center, open-label phase 2 trial of ibrutinib monotherapy. CDR1 and CDR2, per the germline V gene, are SGHDN and FVKESK. V drops 1 base and J drops 2 bases, leaving 11 bases in between. The CDR3 holds 15 amino acids from the cysteine to the phenylalanine. Only the CDR3 DNA stays, 45 bases, in frame from base 1.

The V gene is TRBV14 and the J gene is TRBJ1-2, and perhaps TRBD1 as D gene, on 5 matching bases. The material sequenced was PBMCs, taken after 24 months of ibrutinib treatment. The TCR was taken from a human donor with chronic lymphocytic leukemia. The CDR3 region: CASSQVDTNNYGYTF. The sequenced DNA is TGTGCCAGCAGCCAAGTGGACACAAACAACTATGGCTACACCTTC.